These 20 T cell receptor beta chains were all obtained from the same sample, sequenced in a study of naive and memory T cell subsets. An equimolar mix of two oligonucleotides served as the beta constant-region primer for TRBC1 and TRBC2. Nested alpha and beta constant-region primers with the SP2 primer drove four PCR rounds on ligated cDNA. Via MiXCR, TCRdb re-called the UMI-ligation and nested PCR reads, giving one row per CDR3 protein. The table shows roughly 80,000 distinct CDR3 sequences, with approximately 10% occurring only once. The specimen sequenced was naive CD8+ T cells from blood. All receptors derive from a human donor in good health.

This clonotype was seen more than once but under ten times. The rearrangement links TRBV9 to TRBJ2-1; unclear D gene. The CDR3 runs to 9 residues. Germline loops: CDR1 SGDLS, CDR2 YYNGEE. Deletions cut 4 bases from V and 10 bases from J, with 3 bases between. CDR3 coding DNA: TGTGCCAGCAGCTCGGAGCAGTTCTTC. It codes for CASSSEQFF.

The chain recombines TRBV20-1 with TRBJ1-6, with 12 bases matching TRBD1. Per germline, CDR1 DFQATT and CDR2 SNEGSKA (reference sequence). The CDR3 is made up of 17 amino acids. V shed 5 bases and J 4 bases; nucleotides not matched to a gene: 9. CDR3 protein: CSAPGTGGLNYNSPLHF. CDR3 DNA: TGCAGTGCTCCCGGGACAGGGGGCCTGAATTATAATTCACCCCTCCACTTT.

This clonotype has only one observation. Given a much more abundant clone one base away, this may be a read error. The chain combines TRBV4-1 with TRBJ2-7, with D perhaps TRBD2 (6 bases). This CDR3 contains 14 residues. V was pared by 10 bases and J by 6 bases, with 22 bases between. Per germline, CDR1 MGHRA and CDR2 YSYEKL. CDR3 nucleotides: TGCGCCACCAGTCCGACCGGGGGTCTGAGCGAGCAGTACTTC. This sequence encodes CATSPTGGLSEQYF.

There are many counts of this clonotype. This chain connects TRBV9 to TRBJ2-7; possible D gene TRBD2, 6 bases. Trimming took 0 bases from V and 4 from J, leaving 17 bases between them. CDR1 SGDLS and CDR2 YYNGEE come from the germline V gene. There are 16 residues in the CDR3. CDR3 in DNA: TGTGCCAGCAGCGTAGGTGAGGTCGGGAGTGGATACGAGCAGTACTTC. Amino acid sequence: CASSVGEVGSGYEQYF.

This clonotype was found many times. The genes are TRBV29-1 and TRBJ2-1; 10 bases align to TRBD2. The V gene end was trimmed by 1 base and the J gene end by 3 bases; junction bases not matched to a gene: 3. CDR1 SQVTM and CDR2 ANQGSEA come from the germline V gene. The CDR3 sequence is 15 residues long. DNA for the CDR3: TGCAGCGTTGAAGGTGCTAGCGGGAGCTACAATGAGCAGTTCTTC. Encoded protein: CSVEGASGSYNEQFF.

The chain couples TRBV20-1 to TRBJ2-7; the match to TRBD2 covers 10 bases. Trimming removed 3 bases from V and 7 bases from J; junction bases left unmatched: 6. The CDR3 extends over 13 amino acids. Germline V CDR1 and CDR2: DFQATT, SNEGSKA (reference sequence). This CDR3 is CSARSSGSREQYF. The DNA for the CDR3 is TGCAGTGCTAGGTCTAGCGGGAGCAGAGAGCAGTACTTC.

This clonotype has a handful of counts. The V gene is TRBV6-5, the J gene TRBJ2-2; no firm D call. V was pared by 0 bases and J by 4 bases, with 6 bases between. The CDR3 runs to 14 residues. Germline CDR1 reads MNHEY; CDR2 reads SVGAGI. CDR3 in amino acids: CASSYSAGTGELFF. The DNA of the CDR3 is TGTGCCAGCAGTTACTCGGCAGGCACCGGGGAGCTGTTTTTT.

At least ten counts were recorded for this clonotype. The V and J genes are TRBV4-1 and TRBJ2-7; D unclear. CDR3 length: 13 amino acids. Germline assignment: CDR1 MGHRA and CDR2 YSYEKL. V lost 1 base and J 2 bases, leaving 6 bases between the germline ends. CDR3 nucleotide sequence: TGCGCCAGCAGCCAAGCTTCTGCCTACGAGCAGTACTTC. Its protein product is CASSQASAYEQYF.

The chain joins TRBV20-1 to TRBJ2-7; weak D call: TRBD2 (6 bases). The CDR3 has 15 residues. The germline V gene encodes CDR1 DFQATT and CDR2 SNEGSKA (reference sequence). Trimming shortened V by 5 bases and J by 1 base, and 18 bases separated the two germline ends. CDR3: CSAPGGEGPSYEQYF. CDR3 coding DNA: TGCAGTGCTCCCGGGGGTGAGGGGCCGTCCTACGAGCAGTACTTC.

This clonotype was detected ten times or more. The chain recombines TRBV29-1 with TRBJ2-1, with 9 nucleotides matching TRBD1. CDR3 length: 15 amino acids. The ends lost 6 bases at V and 7 bases at J; junction bases unmatched: 13. Germline-derived CDR1 and CDR2 are SQVTM and ANQGSEA. CDR3: CSVDSPGTGLNEQFF. CDR3 nucleotides: TGCAGCGTCGACAGTCCCGGGACAGGGTTGAATGAGCAGTTCTTC.

The chain uses TRBV18 and TRBJ2-1, with 8 bases matching TRBD2. From germline, CDR1 is KGHSH and CDR2 LQKENI. CDR3 length equals 16 residues. Trimming at V came to 0 bases and at J to 7 bases, leaving 8 bases not matched to a gene. The CDR3, as DNA: TGTGCCAGCTCACCACCGCACAGCGGGAGAGGGAATGAGCAGTTCTTC. It specifies CASSPPHSGRGNEQFF.

Many counts were recorded for this clonotype. J is TRBJ2-2 and V is TRBV4-1, with no clear D. V was cut by 0 bases and J by 1 base, with 9 bases left in between. The CDR3 sequence is 16 residues long. Germline V gene data show CDR1 as MGHRA and CDR2 as YSYEKL. CDR3 sequence: CASSQDAGLNTGELFF. CDR3 coding DNA: TGCGCCAGCAGCCAAGATGCCGGGCTGAACACCGGGGAGCTGTTTTTT.

The table lists this clonotype with a few counts. This chain connects TRBV7-6 to TRBJ2-5; D call uncertain. Germline-derived CDR1 and CDR2 are SGHVS and FNYEAQ. This CDR3 region has 14 residues. Between the trimmed V and J ends, which lost 1 base and 4 bases, there was a span of 10 bases. In DNA, the CDR3 is TGTGCCAGCAGCTTAGAGGCTAGAAGAGAGACCCAGTACTTC. Residues: CASSLEARRETQYF.

The chain joins TRBV10-3 to TRBJ2-3, with D possibly matching TRBD2 (6 bases). The CDR3 contains 15 residues. The germline V gene encodes CDR1 ENHRY and CDR2 SYGVKD. V was cut by 5 bases and J by 0 bases, with 12 bases left in between. The CDR3 protein is CAISPTGTSTDTQYF. The CDR3 DNA follows: TGTGCCATCAGTCCAACCGGGACTAGCACAGATACGCAGTATTTT.

The V gene is TRBV3-1, the J gene TRBJ2-1; D may be TRBD2 (6 bases). CDR1 LGHDT and CDR2 YNNKEL come from the germline V gene (reference sequence). V was pared by 1 base and J by 2 bases, with 9 bases between. CDR3 length: 15 amino acids. This CDR3 is CASSQAGDPYNEQFF. Here the CDR3 DNA reads TGTGCCAGCAGCCAAGCGGGAGACCCCTACAATGAGCAGTTCTTC.

This clonotype was detected many times. The rearrangement uses TRBV10-3 and TRBJ2-7; D is unclear. Trimming removed 3 bases from V and 6 bases from J, with 12 bases in between. CDR1 is ENHRY and CDR2 is SYGVKD in the germline V gene. The CDR3 consists of 13 residues. The CDR3: CAISDFNPLEQYF. In DNA form, the CDR3 reads TGTGCCATCAGTGATTTTAACCCCCTCGAGCAGTACTTC.

This clonotype was seen at least ten times. The chain recombines TRBV6-5 with TRBJ2-3; D uncertain. Germline-derived CDR1 and CDR2 are MNHEY and SVGAGI. The CDR3 totals 12 residues. V was cut by 0 bases and J by 6 bases, with 4 bases left in between. The CDR3 region is CASSYSGDTQYF. The CDR3 nucleotides read TGTGCCAGCAGTTACTCTGGGGATACGCAGTATTTT.

This chain links TRBV7-6 with TRBJ2-1; TRBD2 is a possible D gene (6 bases). Between the trimmed V and J ends, which lost 2 bases and 5 bases, there was a span of 16 bases. The CDR3 loop spans 16 amino acids. CDR1 is SGHVS, CDR2 FNYEAQ, per germline. The CDR3 region has the DNA TGTGCCAGCAGCTTATTTGACGGGAGACCCCACAATGAGCAGTTCTTC. It translates to CASSLFDGRPHNEQFF.

This clonotype was found many times. This chain joins TRBV7-2 and TRBJ2-7; D unresolved. CDR3 length equals 13 residues. Trimming took 3 bases from V and 2 from J, leaving 8 bases between them. Germline CDR1 SGHTA, CDR2 FQGNSA. The CDR3 coding sequence is TGTGCCAGCAGCTTGGGCCGAGCCTACGAGCAGTACTTC. As protein: CASSLGRAYEQYF.

V is TRBV5-6 and J is TRBJ2-1; D is perhaps TRBD2 (7 bases). Germline CDR1 reads SGHDT; CDR2 reads YYEEEE. The CDR3 runs 14 residues. Trimming stripped 4 bases from V and 7 bases from J, with 15 bases between. The chain's CDR3 is CASSHWTRGNEQFF. The CDR3 DNA reads TGTGCCAGCAGCCACTGGACTAGGGGGAATGAGCAGTTCTTC.